The 24 T cell receptor beta chains in this list originate from one sample, sequenced in a study of blood T cell repertoires in COVID-19. Data came from immunoSEQ multiplex PCR; TCRdb stores just in-frame clones and leaves some out. This sample yields 150,000 to 200,000 clones, of which just under 85% are seen a single time; over 20% belongs to the top ten. The sample was peripheral blood. These receptors all come from a woman older than 75 with acute or convalescent COVID-19.

This chain links TRBV18 with TRBJ2-7; a weak D match, TRBD1 (5 bases). CDR3 size: 14 residues. Germline values: CDR1 KGHSH, CDR2 LQKENI. Trimming removed 5 bases at V and 2 bases at J, with 13 bases between. CDR3 residues: CASSGKGAPYEQYF. The CDR3 DNA reads as TGTGCCAGCTCAGGTAAAGGGGCGCCCTACGAGCAGTACTTC.

V and J are TRBV5-5 and TRBJ2-2, with 11 bases identical to TRBD2. Unmatched junction bases numbered 11, after V lost 0 bases and J lost 7 bases. Germline CDR1 and CDR2: SGHKS and YYEKEE (reference sequence). This CDR3 contains 18 residues. The CDR3, as DNA: TGTGCCAGCAGCTTGGTTATTAGCGGGAGGGCGTCGGGCGGGGAGCTGTTTTTT. Encoded protein: CASSLVISGRASGGELFF.

The chain recombines TRBV5-4 with TRBJ2-3; TRBD2 agrees at 8 bases. V lost 4 bases, J lost 10 bases, and 14 bases stayed unmatched. There are 15 residues in the CDR3. The V gene's germline CDR1 is SGHNT and CDR2 YYREEE (reference sequence). The CDR3 is CASSAAGTSRWAQYF. CDR3 DNA sequence: TGTGCCAGCAGCGCCGCCGGGACTAGTCGCTGGGCGCAGTATTTT.

This rearrangement joins TRBV29-1 to TRBJ2-1; TRBD2 agrees at 7 bases. The CDR3 extends over 15 amino acids. Germline CDR1 reads SQVTM; CDR2 reads ANQGSEA. With 3 bases clipped from V and 7 bases from J, the junction kept 12 bases outside the gene matches. Here the CDR3 reads CSVEGGRAVRNEQFF. CDR3 in DNA: TGCAGCGTTGAGGGTGGGAGGGCCGTCCGGAATGAGCAGTTCTTC.

The chain couples TRBV7-2 to TRBJ1-2; a possible D gene is TRBD1 (5 bases). Germline V gene sequence: CDR1 SGHTA, CDR2 FQGNSA. This CDR3 contains 15 residues. V lost 6 bases to trimming and J lost 7 bases, with 21 bases between them. CDR3 DNA sequence: TGTGCCAGCAGTCGAAGCAGGGAAAGCTTGGGTGGCTACACCTTC. Translated, it gives CASSRSRESLGGYTF.

This rearrangement joins TRBV5-1 to TRBJ2-3; no firm D call. V was shortened by 4 bases and J by 2 bases, with 14 bases between the two germline ends. The germline V gene encodes CDR1 SGHRS and CDR2 YFSETQ. The CDR3 is 15 amino acids. The CDR3 loop is CASSVSVTPTDTQYF. The CDR3 DNA reads TGCGCCAGCAGCGTATCAGTCACCCCCACAGATACGCAGTATTTT.

The chain carries TRBV7-8 and TRBJ2-2, with D possibly matching TRBD2 (5 bases). Germline V gene lookup returns CDR1 SGHVS and CDR2 FQNEAQ. V lost 2 bases to trimming and J lost 3 bases, with 10 bases between them. The CDR3 spans 15 residues. The CDR3 is CASSLLIGDTGELFF. The CDR3 DNA is TGTGCCAGCAGCTTACTTATCGGGGACACCGGGGAGCTGTTTTTT.

This clone was observed a handful of times. The chain employs TRBV5-1 and TRBJ1-1; D may be TRBD1 (5 bases). The germline V gene has CDR1 SGHRS and CDR2 YFSETQ. This CDR3 region has 14 residues. Between the trimmed V and J ends, which lost 2 bases and 0 bases, there was a span of 8 bases. The CDR3 spells CASSFDRMNTEAFF. The CDR3 DNA reads as TGCGCCAGCAGCTTCGACAGAATGAACACTGAAGCTTTCTTT.

The V and J genes are TRBV30 and TRBJ1-6, with a tentative D call TRBD1 (6 bases). Germline CDR1 and CDR2: GTSNPN and SVGIG (reference sequence). This CDR3 has 15 residues. The V end lost 0 bases, the J end lost 10 bases, and 16 bases lay between the germline ends. CDR3 residues: CAWSVTRGGGSPLHF. Here the CDR3 DNA reads TGTGCCTGGAGTGTAACCAGGGGTGGAGGATCACCCCTCCACTTT.

This clone occurred once. V gene TRBV29-1 combines with J gene TRBJ2-7; D unresolved. Looked up from germline, CDR1 is SQVTM and CDR2 is ANQGSEA. The V gene lost 5 bases and the J gene lost 5 bases, with 16 bases spanning the gap. The CDR3 spans 13 residues. CDR3 bases: TGCAGCGTTCTCGTAGCTAGATCTCACGAGCAGTACTTC. Translated: CSVLVARSHEQYF.

The J gene is TRBJ2-7, the V gene TRBV7-2, with 8 bases identical to TRBD1. The V segment lost 4 bases and the J segment 2 bases; nucleotides outside the gene matches: 7. Germline V gene data show CDR1 as SGHTA and CDR2 as FQGNSA. The CDR3 contains 15 residues. The DNA for the CDR3 is TGTGCCAGCAGCTATACAGGGGGGATAGCCTACGAGCAGTACTTC. It specifies CASSYTGGIAYEQYF.

The chain links TRBV5-6 to TRBJ1-2; 9 bases agree with TRBD1. Trimming cost V 3 bases and J 1 base; bases outside gene matches: 10. The CDR3 covers 17 residues. Germline V gene lookup returns CDR1 SGHDT and CDR2 YYEEEE. CDR3 bases: TGTGCCAGCAGCTCAAGGGACAGGGCCCAATTTAACTATGGCTACACCTTC. Translating gives CASSSRDRAQFNYGYTF. The full variable domain, in which reference TRBV5-6 and TRBJ1-2 provide the parts outside the CDR3, is DAGVTQSPTHLIKTRGQQVTLRCSPKSGHDTVSWYQQALGQGPQFIFQYYEEEERQRGNFPDRFSGHQFPNYSSELNVNALLLGDSALYLCASSSRDRAQFNYGYTFGSGTRLTVV.

The rearrangement uses TRBV29-1 and TRBJ2-1, with 7 bases matching TRBD1. Germline V gene sequence: CDR1 SQVTM, CDR2 ANQGSEA. The V segment lost 1 base and the J segment 10 bases; nucleotides outside the gene matches: 7. There are 13 residues in the CDR3. CDR3 nucleotides: TGCAGCGTTGAAGGGACAGGTTCAGGCGAGCAGTTCTTC. Residues: CSVEGTGSGEQFF.

The chain combines TRBV4-3 with TRBJ2-3, with D perhaps TRBD2 (6 bases). Trimming stripped 3 bases from V and 5 bases from J, with 15 bases between. Germline V lookup: CDR1 LGHNA, CDR2 YSLEER. This CDR3 contains 15 residues. This CDR3 reads CASSQEGPGGDTQYF. The CDR3 nucleotides are TGCGCCAGCAGCCAGGAGGGACCCGGGGGAGATACGCAGTATTTT.

This sequence joins TRBV19 and TRBJ1-3, with no clear D. V lost 7 bases, J lost 2 bases, and 21 bases lay in between. Per the germline V gene, CDR1 is LNHDA and CDR2 is SQIVND (reference sequence). This CDR3 contains 17 residues. CDR3 protein: CASKRDTGGIAGNTIYF. DNA for the CDR3: TGTGCCAGTAAGAGAGACACGGGAGGGATTGCTGGAAACACCATATATTTT.

CDR3 protein: CASSVEGNTEAFF. The CDR3 DNA follows: TGTGCCAGCAGTGTCGAGGGGAACACTGAAGCTTTCTTT. The chain employs TRBV2 and TRBJ1-1; D unclear. The germline CDR1 and CDR2 sequences are SNHLY and FYNNEI. Trimming took off 4 bases at V and 1 base at J, with 7 bases between the two ends. The CDR3 is made up of 13 amino acids.

The rearrangement uses TRBV5-1 and TRBJ2-5, with a possible D match to TRBD1 (6 bases). CDR3 length equals 15 residues. V dropped 0 bases and J dropped 4 bases, with 13 bases sitting between them. CDR1 and CDR2 from the germline V gene are SGHRS and YFSETQ. This CDR3 is CASSLVPARGETQYF. The CDR3 bases are TGCGCCAGCAGCTTGGTACCAGCCAGGGGAGAGACCCAGTACTTC.

This clone was counted a single time. The chain couples TRBV5-6 to TRBJ2-4; unclear D gene. The germline V gene has CDR1 SGHDT and CDR2 YYEEEE. CDR3 length equals 16 residues. The V end lost 0 bases, the J end lost 0 bases, and 10 bases lay between the germline ends. The CDR3 bases are TGTGCCAGCAGCTTGGGGCAGGTGGCAGCCAAAAACATTCAGTACTTC. It encodes CASSLGQVAAKNIQYF.

The chain recombines TRBV21-1 with TRBJ2-7; the listed D gene, TRBD2, was not tested against the DNA. TRBV21-1 represents a pseudogene. The CDR3 length is 14 residues. CDR3 loop: CASSKTSRNYEQYF. CDR3 DNA: TGTGCCAGCAGCAAAACTAGCCGAAACTACGAGCAGTACTTC.

CDR3 sequence reads: CASAPRWGLNSPLHF. CDR3 in DNA: TGTGCCAGCGCGCCAAGGTGGGGCCTGAATTCACCCCTCCACTTT. V is TRBV27 and J is TRBJ1-6; D may be TRBD1 (5 bases). The germline gives CDR1 MNHEY, CDR2 SMNVEV (reference sequence). The CDR3 spans 15 residues. V lost 8 bases and J 7 bases, leaving 18 bases between the germline ends.

A note on this clone: The same CDR3 is also encoded by other DNA sequences in this sample. The rearrangement links TRBV18 to TRBJ1-4, with 9 bases matching TRBD1. The CDR3 is made up of 15 amino acids. V shed 0 bases and J 8 bases; nucleotides not matched to a gene: 4. Germline loops: CDR1 KGHSH, CDR2 LQKENI. CDR3 nucleotide sequence: TGTGCCAGCTCACCACCGGGACAGGGAGGGGAAAAACTGTTTTTT. As protein: CASSPPGQGGEKLFF.

The V and J genes are TRBV6-5 and TRBJ2-6; D is possibly TRBD2 (7 bases). The V end was cut by 7 bases, the J end by 5 bases, with 15 bases between. The germline gives CDR1 MNHEY, CDR2 SVGAGI. The CDR3 loop spans 15 amino acids. The CDR3 loop reads CASTEGGARANVLTF. CDR3 in DNA: TGTGCCAGCACCGAGGGGGGGGCAAGGGCCAACGTCCTGACTTTC.

The chain combines TRBV7-2 with TRBJ1-2, with 10 bases fitting TRBD1. V shed 5 bases, J shed 7 bases, and the junction held 10 bases outside the gene matches. The length of the CDR3 is 15 residues. Germline V gene lookup returns CDR1 SGHTA and CDR2 FQGNSA. This CDR3 is CASSAWLTGGSGYTF. DNA for the CDR3: TGTGCCAGCAGCGCCTGGTTGACAGGGGGCTCTGGCTACACCTTC.

This clone was observed once. The rearrangement links TRBV27 to TRBJ1-6; possibly TRBD1 for D (6 bases). V was cut by 3 bases and J by 3 bases, with 12 bases left in between. CDR1 is MNHEY and CDR2 is SMNVEV in the germline V gene (reference sequence). There are 16 residues in the CDR3. The CDR3 region is CASSFEGEGYNSPLHF. Written as DNA, the CDR3 is TGTGCCAGCAGTTTTGAGGGGGAGGGCTATAATTCACCCCTCCACTTT.